The clone carrying this T cell receptor (beta chain) was observed at least ten times. What it binds is unknown. Germline CDR1 and CDR2: SGHDT and YYEEEE. The CDR3 spans 13 residues. V was pared by 2 bases and J by 7 bases, with 12 bases between. The data belong to a study of spatial heterogeneity in lung cancer. The overall study: A consistent excess of beta-chain over alpha-chain sequences was detected.

Notes on the study in general: Ubiquitous expanded tumor TCRs were observed in blood more at resection than follow-up.

Using its own MiXCR run on the 5' RACE reads, TCRdb lists one record per CDR3 protein. This sample yields tens of thousands of distinct CDR3 sequences, of which 7% are seen a single time; more than 13% belongs to the top ten. Time point here: sample taken at primary tumor resection. The donor group consisted of roughly 70 patients who had untreated, early-stage non-small cell lung cancer. Whole RNA, isolated from tumor, nontumor lung or frozen PBMC, was sequenced without prior sorting. The genes are TRBV5-6 and TRBJ1-1, with D maybe TRBD1 (6 bases). The source of this sequence is a male donor with early-stage non-small cell lung cancer. The sample consisted of PBMCs, taken at surgery. CDR3 loop: CASSFTGKNEAFF. The CDR3, as DNA: TGTGCCAGCAGCTTTACAGGGAAGAATGAAGCTTTCTTT.